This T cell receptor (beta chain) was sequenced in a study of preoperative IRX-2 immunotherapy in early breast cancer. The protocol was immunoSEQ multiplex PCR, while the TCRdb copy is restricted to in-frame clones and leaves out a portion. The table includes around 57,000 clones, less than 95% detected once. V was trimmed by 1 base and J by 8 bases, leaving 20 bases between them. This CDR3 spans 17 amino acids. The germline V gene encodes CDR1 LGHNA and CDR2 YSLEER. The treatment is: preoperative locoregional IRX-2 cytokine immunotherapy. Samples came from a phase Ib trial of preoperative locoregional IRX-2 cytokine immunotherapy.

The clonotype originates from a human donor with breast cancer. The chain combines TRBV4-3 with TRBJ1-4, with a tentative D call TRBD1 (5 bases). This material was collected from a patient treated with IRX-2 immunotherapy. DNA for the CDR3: TGCGCCAGCAGCCAAGTGGGACTTCTCCACCTCGGGGAAAAACTGTTTTTT. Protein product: CASSQVGLLHLGEKLFF.